This passage covers 31 T cell receptor beta chains from one sample sequenced in a study of blood T cells in healthy people across ages (dated by TCRdb to 2013 to 2016). The library relied on 5' RACE. The run used an Illumina HiSeq 2500. The second PCR ran for about 6 to 11 cycles and used a J-beta primer mix along with a sample-barcoded 5' primer. TCRdb redid the processing of the public reads, applying fastp at Q25 and MiXCR, and retained in-frame beta chains. Identical CDR3 protein sequences are pooled into one entry, listed with their most common genes and DNA. A total of about 970,000 distinct CDR3 sequences appear in this sample, roughly 51% of them only once. The top ten hold roughly 23% of the sample. The source material was blood. The receptor set was obtained from a woman aged 60-75 years in good health.

This clonotype came up a few times. The chain combines TRBV30 with TRBJ2-5; D remains ambiguous. This CDR3 is 11 amino acids long. The V end lost 5 bases, the J end lost 4 bases, and 8 bases lay between the germline ends. Looked up from germline, CDR1 is GTSNPN and CDR2 is SVGIG (reference sequence). CDR3 sequence reads: CAWGVGETQYF. The CDR3 DNA reads TGTGCCTGGGGAGTGGGAGAGACCCAGTACTTC.

On this clonotype: A much larger clone sits a single nucleotide away, making a read error possible. J is TRBJ2-3 and V is TRBV20-1, with D perhaps matching TRBD2 (6 bases). The CDR3 extends over 14 amino acids. Germline V lookup: CDR1 DFQATT, CDR2 SNEGSKA (reference sequence). This CDR3 reads CGARVWEGTDTQYF. For the CDR3, the DNA is TGCGGTGCTAGAGTTTGGGAGGGCACAGATACGCAGTATTTT.

This rearrangement joins TRBV12-3 or TRBV12-4 to TRBJ2-7; 9 bases are a match to TRBD2. The J call may not be correct, given that the DNA end is closer to TRBJ2-5. The CDR3 is 14 amino acids. The CDR3 DNA reads TGTGCCAGCAGTCGTGGGACTAGCTCGGAGACCCAGTACTTC. This encodes CASSRGTSSETQYF.

J is TRBJ2-5 and V is TRBV11-2; 7 nucleotides align to TRBD1. CDR1 is SGHAT and CDR2 is FQNNGV in the germline V gene. V lost 5 bases to trimming and J lost 0 bases; unmatched junction nucleotides: 9. CDR3 size: 16 residues. CDR3 sequence: CASSPTGQKNQETQYF. Written as DNA, the CDR3 is TGTGCCAGCAGCCCTACGGGACAGAAGAACCAAGAGACCCAGTACTTC.

The V call is TRBV6-2 or TRBV6-3, the J call TRBJ2-5; tentatively, D is TRBD2 (6 bases). CDR3 length: 12 residues. The ends were cut back, 5 bases at V and 13 bases at J, with 17 bases in the middle. In germline, CDR1 is MNHEY, CDR2 SVGEGT. The CDR3 loop reads CASSQLFGGRYF. The CDR3 DNA reads as TGTGCCAGCAGTCAGTTGTTTGGAGGGAGGTACTTC.

J is TRBJ2-5 and V is TRBV20-1; 7 bases agree with TRBD2. The CDR3 covers 14 residues. Trimming cost V 5 bases and J 0 bases; bases outside gene matches: 6. Germline V gene data show CDR1 as DFQATT and CDR2 as SNEGSKA (reference sequence). CDR3: CSADMGLNQETQYF. For the CDR3, the DNA is TGCAGTGCTGACATGGGACTAAACCAAGAGACCCAGTACTTC.

This clonotype was seen a few times. This chain uses TRBV5-1 with TRBJ2-7, with D perhaps assigned TRBD1 or TRBD2 (5 bases each). The CDR3 is 14 residues long. Trimming took off 2 bases at V and 2 bases at J, with 11 bases between the two ends. Germline V gene lookup returns CDR1 SGHRS and CDR2 YFSETQ. The chain's CDR3 is CASSFTGATYEQYF. The CDR3 region has the DNA TGCGCCAGCAGCTTCACCGGGGCCACCTACGAGCAGTACTTC.

This clonotype was counted only a few times. The chain has TRBV14 and TRBJ2-5; 8 positions agree with TRBD1. The CDR3 contains 18 residues. CDR1 and CDR2 from the germline V gene are SGHDN and FVKESK. The junction had 14 bases not matched to a gene; V was cut back by 1 base and J by 4 bases. DNA of the CDR3: TGTGCCAGCAGCCAAGCATTTAGACAGGGGATTTCGTCAGAGACCCAGTACTTC. Encoded protein: CASSQAFRQGISSETQYF.

The chain joins TRBV24-1 to TRBJ2-3; 7 positions agree with TRBD1. CDR3 length: 14 residues. The germline CDR1 and CDR2 sequences are KGHDR and SFDVKD. The trim removed 4 bases at V and 2 bases at J, leaving 2 bases unmatched. The CDR3 spells CATSETGATDTQYF. The CDR3 DNA sequence: TGTGCCACCAGTGAAACAGGGGCCACAGATACGCAGTATTTT.

This clonotype came up once. In nucleotides, the CDR3 is TGCAGTGCTCCGAGATGGGGGGGGTCCAGGGAGACCCAGTACTTC. This translates into CSAPRWGGSRETQYF. The J gene is TRBJ2-5, the V gene TRBV20-1; 7 nucleotides align to TRBD2. Trimming at V came to 5 bases and at J to 5 bases, leaving 14 bases not matched to a gene. Germline V lookup: CDR1 DFQATT, CDR2 SNEGSKA (reference sequence). This CDR3 contains 15 residues.

This chain links TRBV7-2 with TRBJ2-7; D gene unclear. Trimming removed 3 bases at V and 6 bases at J, with 18 bases between. The CDR3 is 15 residues long. Germline V CDR1 and CDR2: SGHTA, FQGNSA. CDR3 residues: CASSFGLGFTREQYF. In DNA, the CDR3 is TGTGCCAGCAGCTTCGGTTTGGGTTTCACCCGCGAGCAGTACTTC.

The chain links TRBV27 to TRBJ2-6; 9 nucleotides match TRBD1. The J segment lost 0 bases and the V segment lost 5 bases, leaving 11 bases of the junction unmatched. Germline V gene data show CDR1 as MNHEY and CDR2 as SMNVEV (reference sequence). The CDR3 spans 19 residues. CDR3 nucleotides: TGTGCCAGCAGTCGTTTTGGGTGGGACAGGGACTCTGGGGCCAACGTCCTGACTTTC. Its translation: CASSRFGWDRDSGANVLTF.

The J gene is TRBJ1-2, the V gene TRBV4-1; D is unresolved. The V end lost 0 bases, the J end lost 1 base, and 9 bases lay between the germline ends. The CDR3 totals 15 residues. Germline CDR1 reads MGHRA; CDR2 reads YSYEKL. CDR3 region: CASSQDVAVNYGYTF. The CDR3, as DNA: TGCGCCAGCAGCCAAGACGTGGCCGTTAACTATGGCTACACCTTC.

The chain is built from TRBV5-6 and TRBJ2-7; 8 nucleotides agree with TRBD2. CDR1 and CDR2 from the germline V gene are SGHDT and YYEEEE. The CDR3 runs 15 residues. V lost 4 bases, J lost 5 bases, and 11 bases stayed unmatched. The CDR3 nucleotides are TGTGCCAGCAGCAGACTTGCTAGCGGGTTGGACGAGCAGTACTTC. Translating it yields CASSRLASGLDEQYF.

The CDR3 region is CASSLLSRATDTQYF. CDR3 bases: TGCGCCAGCAGCTTATTAAGTAGGGCCACAGATACGCAGTATTTT. The genes are TRBV5-1 and TRBJ2-3; no clear D gene. Trimming shortened V by 2 bases and J by 2 bases, and 12 bases separated the two germline ends. CDR3 length: 15 amino acids. From germline, CDR1 is SGHRS and CDR2 YFSETQ.

The chain recombines TRBV7-3 with TRBJ1-2; 7 nucleotides align to TRBD1. The CDR3 is 16 amino acids. The V gene's germline CDR1 is SGHTA and CDR2 FQGTGA. V lost 4 bases to trimming and J lost 2 bases; unmatched junction nucleotides: 10. CDR3 coding DNA: TGTGCCAGCAGCTCCCTTCCAGGGGGTTCGAACTATGGCTACACCTTC. It translates to CASSSLPGGSNYGYTF.

This clonotype was detected a few times. This sequence joins TRBV7-6 and TRBJ2-7; D is uncertain. In germline, CDR1 is SGHVS, CDR2 FNYEAQ. The CDR3 loop spans 13 amino acids. V lost 5 bases and J lost 4, with 12 bases in between. The CDR3 bases are TGTGCCAGCAGCCTACCCCCACGTTACGAGCAGTACTTC. It encodes CASSLPPRYEQYF.

The CDR3 nucleotides are TGTGCCAGCAGCTCCTCGGGCACTGGGACCCAGTACTTC. It codes for CASSSSGTGTQYF. The V gene is TRBV7-2, the J gene TRBJ2-7; D uncertain. The closer fit of TRBJ2-5 to the DNA end suggests the J call may be wrong. The CDR3 is 13 residues long. Germline CDR1 reads SGHTA; CDR2 reads FQGNSA.

This clonotype came up a few times. The chain carries TRBV4-2 and TRBJ2-7; 10 bases agree with TRBD2. The germline V gene has CDR1 LGHNA and CDR2 YNFKEQ. The CDR3 extends over 16 amino acids. Trimming removed 1 base from V and 0 bases from J; junction bases left unmatched: 3. CDR3 amino acids: CASSQGSSGSSYEQYF. The CDR3 nucleotides read TGTGCCAGCAGCCAAGGCTCTAGCGGGAGCTCCTACGAGCAGTACTTC.

This chain connects TRBV5-1 to TRBJ2-1, with 7 positions matching TRBD2. The ends lost 3 bases at V and 8 bases at J; junction bases unmatched: 17. The length of the CDR3 is 17 residues. In germline, CDR1 is SGHRS, CDR2 YFSETQ. CDR3 sequence: CASSWPPSGVLRDEQFF. The CDR3 nucleotides are TGCGCCAGCAGCTGGCCCCCCAGCGGGGTCCTTAGAGATGAGCAGTTCTTC.

The chain employs TRBV7-9 and TRBJ1-6; 9 bases fit TRBD1. The CDR3 runs 13 residues. V shed 3 bases and J 13 bases; nucleotides not matched to a gene: 4. Germline V CDR1 and CDR2: SEHNR, FQNEAQ (reference sequence). The CDR3 protein is CASSFRQGDPLHF. In DNA form, the CDR3 reads TGTGCCAGCAGCTTCCGACAGGGGGATCCCCTCCACTTT.

V gene TRBV29-1 combines with J gene TRBJ2-4; 10 bases fit TRBD1. The closer fit of TRBJ2-7 to the DNA end suggests the J call may be wrong. Germline V gene lookup returns CDR1 SQVTM and CDR2 ANQGSEA. CDR3 length: 18 amino acids. The CDR3 spells CSVEVLGQGGTIYDEQYF. The CDR3 nucleotides are TGCAGCGTTGAAGTTCTAGGACAGGGGGGGACCATCTACGACGAGCAGTACTTC.

The sample holds a few counts of this clonotype. This chain uses TRBV20-1 with TRBJ1-6, with D possibly being TRBD1 (5 bases). Germline CDR1 and CDR2: DFQATT and SNEGSKA (reference sequence). This CDR3 is built from 17 residues. V lost 0 bases, J lost 0 bases, and 12 bases lay in between. Here the CDR3 reads CSARDHGQGSYNSPLHF. CDR3 nucleotide sequence: TGCAGTGCTAGAGATCATGGGCAGGGCTCCTATAATTCACCCCTCCACTTT.

The rearrangement joins TRBV21-1 to TRBJ2-4. TRBV21-1 is shown as a pseudogene. The CDR3 is made up of 17 amino acids. CDR3 region: CASSKVDLVVAKNIQYF. DNA of the CDR3: TGTGCCAGCAGCAAAGTCGATTTGGTGGTGGCCAAAAACATTCAGTACTTC.

The chain uses TRBV4-1 and TRBJ2-1, with 9 bases that match TRBD2. V lost 1 base, J lost 7 bases, and 11 bases stayed unmatched. This CDR3 spans 17 amino acids. Germline loops: CDR1 MGHRA, CDR2 YSYEKL. The CDR3 protein is CASSQVTGSGRRNEQFF. The DNA for the CDR3 is TGCGCCAGCAGCCAAGTGACGGGTAGCGGGAGACGTAATGAGCAGTTCTTC.

V and J are TRBV6-5 and TRBJ2-1; TRBD2 agrees at 7 bases. CDR1 is MNHEY and CDR2 is SVGAGI in the germline V gene. The CDR3 runs 12 residues. Germline trimming cut 7 bases from V and 4 bases from J; bases unmatched to any gene: 1. CDR3 residues: CASTAGYNEQFF. DNA for the CDR3: TGTGCCAGCACAGCGGGATACAATGAGCAGTTCTTC.

The CDR3 reads CASSLPLGTGELFF. CDR3 bases: TGTGCCAGCAGTTTACCCCTAGGCACCGGGGAGCTGTTTTTT. This rearrangement joins TRBV12-3 or TRBV12-4 to TRBJ2-2, with D unclear. The CDR3 runs 14 residues. V was pared by 2 bases and J by 4 bases, with 8 bases between.

The genes are TRBV11-2 and TRBJ2-1; 13 bases match TRBD2. The CDR3 totals 15 residues. Trimming at V came to 2 bases and at J to 9 bases, leaving 4 bases not matched to a gene. Germline assignment: CDR1 SGHAT and CDR2 FQNNGV. CDR3 bases: TGTGCCAGCAGCTTATTCCGGACTAGCGGGGGTGAGCAGTTCTTC. This gives the protein CASSLFRTSGGEQFF.

The chain combines TRBV20-1 with TRBJ2-7; 7 positions agree with TRBD2. V lost 6 bases, J lost 4 bases, and 15 bases stayed unmatched. Germline CDR1 and CDR2: DFQATT and SNEGSKA (reference sequence). The CDR3 has 15 residues. CDR3 protein: CSAPGRAGRGYEQYF. CDR3 nucleotides: TGCAGTGCCCCCGGCAGAGCGGGAAGGGGATACGAGCAGTACTTC.

This clonotype was seen only a few times. The CDR3 nucleotides are TGTGCCAGCAGCTTATCGGCTAGGAATAACTATGGCTACACCTTC. Residues: CASSLSARNNYGYTF. This chain joins TRBV7-2 and TRBJ1-2; D uncertain. The V end was cut by 2 bases, the J end by 1 base, with 11 bases between. The germline V gene encodes CDR1 SGHTA and CDR2 FQGNSA. The CDR3 is made up of 15 amino acids.

This chain joins TRBV28 and TRBJ1-5; no definite D call. CDR3 length: 15 amino acids. Germline V gene data show CDR1 as MDHEN and CDR2 as SYDVKM. V was trimmed by 2 bases and J by 4 bases, leaving 12 bases between them. This CDR3 reads CASSLVSRPNQPQHF. The CDR3 nucleotides are TGTGCCAGCAGTTTAGTATCGAGGCCTAATCAGCCCCAGCATTTT.